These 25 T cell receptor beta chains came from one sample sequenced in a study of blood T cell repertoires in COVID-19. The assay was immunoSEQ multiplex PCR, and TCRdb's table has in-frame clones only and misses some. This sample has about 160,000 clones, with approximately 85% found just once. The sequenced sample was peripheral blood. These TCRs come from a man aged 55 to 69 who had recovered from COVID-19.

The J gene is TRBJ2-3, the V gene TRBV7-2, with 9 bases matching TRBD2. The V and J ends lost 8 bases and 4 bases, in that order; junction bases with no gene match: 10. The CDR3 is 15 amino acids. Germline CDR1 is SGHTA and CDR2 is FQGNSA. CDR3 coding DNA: TGTGCCAGCGGCCTACGCGGGGGGGCCCCAGATACGCAGTATTTT. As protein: CASGLRGGAPDTQYF. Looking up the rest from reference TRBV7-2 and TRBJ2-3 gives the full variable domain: GAGVSQSPSNKVTEKGKDVELRCDPISGHTALYWYRQSLGQGLEFLIYFQGNSAPDKSGLPSDRFSAERTGGSVSTLTIQRTQQEDSAVYLCASGLRGGAPDTQYFGPGTRLTVL.

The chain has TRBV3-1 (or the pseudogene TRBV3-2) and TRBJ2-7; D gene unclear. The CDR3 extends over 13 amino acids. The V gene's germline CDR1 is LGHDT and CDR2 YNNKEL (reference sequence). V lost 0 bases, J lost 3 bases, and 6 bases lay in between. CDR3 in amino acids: CASSQDPLYEQYF. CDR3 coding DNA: TGTGCCAGCAGCCAAGATCCCCTCTACGAGCAGTACTTC.

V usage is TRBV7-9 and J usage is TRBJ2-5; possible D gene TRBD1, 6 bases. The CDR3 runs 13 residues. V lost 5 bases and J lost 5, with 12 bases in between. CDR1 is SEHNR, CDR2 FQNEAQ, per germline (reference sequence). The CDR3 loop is CASSRRTAETQYF. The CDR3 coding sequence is TGTGCCAGCAGCCGAAGGACAGCGGAGACCCAGTACTTC. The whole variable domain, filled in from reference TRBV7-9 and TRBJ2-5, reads DTGVSQNPRHKITKRGQNVTFRCDPISEHNRLYWYRQTLGQGPEFLTYFQNEAQLEKSRLLSDRFSAERPKGSFSTLEIQRTEQGDSAMYLCASSRRTAETQYFGPGTRLLVL.

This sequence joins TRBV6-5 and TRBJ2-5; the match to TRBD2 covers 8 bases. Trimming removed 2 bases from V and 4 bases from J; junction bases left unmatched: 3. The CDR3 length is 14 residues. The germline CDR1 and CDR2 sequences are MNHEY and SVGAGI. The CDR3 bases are TGTGCCAGCAGTTACGATAGCGGGGCAGAGACCCAGTACTTC. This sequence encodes CASSYDSGAETQYF.

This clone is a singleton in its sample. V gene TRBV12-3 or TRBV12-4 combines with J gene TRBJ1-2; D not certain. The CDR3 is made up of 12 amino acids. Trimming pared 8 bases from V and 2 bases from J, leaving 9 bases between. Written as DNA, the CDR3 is TGTGCCAGCGCCCAGATAAACTATGGCTACACCTTC. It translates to CASAQINYGYTF.

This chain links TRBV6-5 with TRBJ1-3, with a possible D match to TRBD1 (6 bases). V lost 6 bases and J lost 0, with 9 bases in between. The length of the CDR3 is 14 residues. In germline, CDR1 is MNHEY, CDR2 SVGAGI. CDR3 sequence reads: CASSPQGSGNTIYF. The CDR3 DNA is TGTGCCAGCAGCCCACAGGGCTCTGGAAACACCATATATTTT.

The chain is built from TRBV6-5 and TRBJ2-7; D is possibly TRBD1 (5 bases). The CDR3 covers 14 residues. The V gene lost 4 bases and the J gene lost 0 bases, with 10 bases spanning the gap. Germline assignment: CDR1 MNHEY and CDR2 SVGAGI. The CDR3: CASSLQEYSYEQYF. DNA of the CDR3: TGTGCCAGCAGTTTACAGGAATACTCCTACGAGCAGTACTTC.

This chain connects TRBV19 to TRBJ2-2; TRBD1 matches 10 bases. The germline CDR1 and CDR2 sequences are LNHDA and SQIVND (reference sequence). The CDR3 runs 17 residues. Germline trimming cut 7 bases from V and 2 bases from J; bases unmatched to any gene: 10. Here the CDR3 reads CASIPPRQGANTGELFF. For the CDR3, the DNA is TGTGCCAGTATACCCCCCCGACAGGGGGCTAACACCGGGGAGCTGTTTTTT.

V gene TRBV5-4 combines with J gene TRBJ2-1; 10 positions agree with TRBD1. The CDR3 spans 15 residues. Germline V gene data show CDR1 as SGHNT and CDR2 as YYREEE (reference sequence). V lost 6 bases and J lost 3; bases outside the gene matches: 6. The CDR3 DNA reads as TGTGCCAGCACCGCCGACAGGGGGCTCTACAATGAGCAGTTCTTC. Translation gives CASTADRGLYNEQFF.

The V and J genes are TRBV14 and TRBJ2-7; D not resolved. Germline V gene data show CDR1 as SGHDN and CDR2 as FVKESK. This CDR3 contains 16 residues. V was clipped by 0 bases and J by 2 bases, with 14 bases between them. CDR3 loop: CASSQDSFGAAYEQYF. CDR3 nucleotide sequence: TGTGCCAGCAGCCAAGATTCCTTTGGAGCAGCCTACGAGCAGTACTTC. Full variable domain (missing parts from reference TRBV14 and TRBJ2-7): EAGVTQFPSHSVIEKGQTVTLRCDPISGHDNLYWYRRVMGKEIKFLLHFVKESKQDESGMPNNRFLAERTGGTYSTLKVQPAELEDSGVYFCASSQDSFGAAYEQYFGPGTRLTVT.

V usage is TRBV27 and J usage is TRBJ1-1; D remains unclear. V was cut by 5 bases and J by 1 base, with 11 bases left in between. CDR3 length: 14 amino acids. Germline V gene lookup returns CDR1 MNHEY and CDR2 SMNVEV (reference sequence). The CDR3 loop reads CASSRLNRNTEAFF. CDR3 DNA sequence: TGTGCCAGCAGTCGACTTAATAGGAACACTGAAGCTTTCTTT.

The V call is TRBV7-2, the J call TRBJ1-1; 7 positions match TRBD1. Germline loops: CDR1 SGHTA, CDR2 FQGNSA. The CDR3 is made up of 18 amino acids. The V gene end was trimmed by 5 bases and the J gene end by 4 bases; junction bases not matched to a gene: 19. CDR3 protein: CASSLPRGQGEKATEAFF. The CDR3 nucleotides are TGTGCCAGCAGCCTACCGAGAGGGCAGGGGGAGAAGGCCACTGAAGCTTTCTTT.

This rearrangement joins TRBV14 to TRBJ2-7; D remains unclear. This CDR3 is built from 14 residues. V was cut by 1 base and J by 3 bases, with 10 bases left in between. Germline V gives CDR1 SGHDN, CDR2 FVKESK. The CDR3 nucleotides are TGTGCCAGCAGCCAAGGCCTGAGGAACTACGAGCAGTACTTC. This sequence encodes CASSQGLRNYEQYF.

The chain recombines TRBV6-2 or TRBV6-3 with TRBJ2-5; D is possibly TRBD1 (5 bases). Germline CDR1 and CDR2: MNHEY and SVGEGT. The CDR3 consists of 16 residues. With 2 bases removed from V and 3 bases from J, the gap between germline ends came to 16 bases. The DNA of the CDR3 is TGTGCCAGCAGTTACACGCCGTCTGGGGCCAAAGAGACCCAGTACTTC. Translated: CASSYTPSGAKETQYF.

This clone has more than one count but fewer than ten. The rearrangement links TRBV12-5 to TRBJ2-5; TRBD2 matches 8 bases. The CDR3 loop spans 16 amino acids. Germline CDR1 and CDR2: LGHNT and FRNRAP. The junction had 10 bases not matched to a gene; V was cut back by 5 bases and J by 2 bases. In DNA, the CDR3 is TGTGCTAGTGGTCTCATAGCGGGGAGCGCACAAGAGACCCAGTACTTC. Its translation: CASGLIAGSAQETQYF.

The CDR3 DNA follows: TGTGCCAGCGGGGTGTGGGGGGCGAACACCGGGGAGCTGTTTTTT. It is translated as CASGVWGANTGELFF. V gene TRBV6-5 combines with J gene TRBJ2-2; weak D call: TRBD2 (6 bases). The CDR3 spans 15 residues. Germline CDR1 reads MNHEY; CDR2 reads SVGAGI. V was cut by 8 bases and J by 0 bases, with 13 bases left in between.

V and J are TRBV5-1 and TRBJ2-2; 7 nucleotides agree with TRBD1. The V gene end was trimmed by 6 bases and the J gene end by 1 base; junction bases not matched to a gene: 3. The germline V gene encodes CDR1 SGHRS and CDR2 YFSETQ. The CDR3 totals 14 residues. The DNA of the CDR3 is TGCGCCAGCACCCGGACAGGGAACACCGGGGAGCTGTTTTTT. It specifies CASTRTGNTGELFF.

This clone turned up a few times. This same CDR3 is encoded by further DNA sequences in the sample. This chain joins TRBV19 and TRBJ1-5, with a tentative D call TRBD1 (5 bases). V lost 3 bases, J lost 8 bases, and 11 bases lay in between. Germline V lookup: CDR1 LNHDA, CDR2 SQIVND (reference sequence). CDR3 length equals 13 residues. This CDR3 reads CASSIRDSEPQHF. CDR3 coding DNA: TGTGCCAGTAGTATCCGGGACTCCGAGCCCCAGCATTTT.

As DNA, the CDR3 is TGCGCCAGCAGTGATCGGACTGAAGCTTTCTTT. Its translation is CASSDRTEAFF. V is TRBV10-2 and J is TRBJ1-1; D is unclear. The CDR3 is 11 residues long. The germline CDR1 and CDR2 sequences are WSHSY and SAAADI. V shed 3 bases and J shed 5 bases, with 4 bases lying between them.

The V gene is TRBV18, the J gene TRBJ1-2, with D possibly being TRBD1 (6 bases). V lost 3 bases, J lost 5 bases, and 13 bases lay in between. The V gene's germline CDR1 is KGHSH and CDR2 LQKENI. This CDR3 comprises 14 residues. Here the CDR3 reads CASSPAGAEYGYTF. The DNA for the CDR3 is TGTGCCAGCTCACCGGCGGGGGCCGAATATGGCTACACCTTC.

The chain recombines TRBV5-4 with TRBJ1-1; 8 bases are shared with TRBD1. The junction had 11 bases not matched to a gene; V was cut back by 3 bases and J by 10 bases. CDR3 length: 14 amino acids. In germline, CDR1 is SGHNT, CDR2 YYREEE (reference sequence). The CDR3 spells CASSWGQEPQGAFF. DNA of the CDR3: TGTGCCAGCAGCTGGGGACAGGAACCTCAGGGAGCTTTCTTT.

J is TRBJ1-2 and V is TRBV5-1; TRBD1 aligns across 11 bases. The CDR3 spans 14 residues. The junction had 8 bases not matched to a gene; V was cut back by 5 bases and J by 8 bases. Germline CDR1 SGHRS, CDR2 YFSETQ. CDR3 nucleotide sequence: TGCGCCAGCAGGAACGGACAGGGGGCGATGGGCTACACCTTC. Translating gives CASRNGQGAMGYTF.

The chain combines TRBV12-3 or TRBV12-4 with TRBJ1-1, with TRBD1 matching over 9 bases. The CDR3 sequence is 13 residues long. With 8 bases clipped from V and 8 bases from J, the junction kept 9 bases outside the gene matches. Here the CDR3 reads CASRDREVPEAFF. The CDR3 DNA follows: TGTGCCAGCCGGGACAGGGAGGTTCCGGAAGCTTTCTTT.

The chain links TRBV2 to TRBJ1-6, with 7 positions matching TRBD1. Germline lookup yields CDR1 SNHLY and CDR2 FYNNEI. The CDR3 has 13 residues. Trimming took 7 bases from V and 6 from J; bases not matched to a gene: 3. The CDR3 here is CASIWDSNSPLHF. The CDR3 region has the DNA TGTGCCAGCATTTGGGACAGTAATTCACCCCTCCACTTT.

CDR3 residues: CASSPPGLAGVPNTDTQYF. The CDR3 DNA sequence: TGTGCCAGCAGCCCCCCTGGACTAGCGGGGGTTCCTAACACAGATACGCAGTATTTT. This chain links TRBV28 with TRBJ2-3, with TRBD2 identical over 13 bases. This CDR3 has 19 amino acids. The germline V gene encodes CDR1 MDHEN and CDR2 SYDVKM. The V and J ends lost 6 bases and 2 bases, in that order; junction bases with no gene match: 14.